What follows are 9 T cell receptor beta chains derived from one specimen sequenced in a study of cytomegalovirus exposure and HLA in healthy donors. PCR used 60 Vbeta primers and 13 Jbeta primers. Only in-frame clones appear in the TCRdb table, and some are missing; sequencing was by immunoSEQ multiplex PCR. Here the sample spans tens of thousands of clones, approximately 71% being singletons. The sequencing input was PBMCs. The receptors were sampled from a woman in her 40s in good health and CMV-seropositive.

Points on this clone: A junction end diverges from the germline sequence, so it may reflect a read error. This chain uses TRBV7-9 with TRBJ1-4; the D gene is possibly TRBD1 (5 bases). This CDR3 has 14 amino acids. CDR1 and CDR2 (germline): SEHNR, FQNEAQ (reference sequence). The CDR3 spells CSSSFGGRDEKLFF. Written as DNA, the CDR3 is TGTTCCAGCAGCTTCGGGGGAAGGGATGAAAAACTGTTTTTT.

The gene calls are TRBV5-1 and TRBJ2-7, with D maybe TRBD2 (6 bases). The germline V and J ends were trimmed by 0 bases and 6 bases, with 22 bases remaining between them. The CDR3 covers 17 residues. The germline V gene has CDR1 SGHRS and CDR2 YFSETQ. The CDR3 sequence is CASSLAIAAGGSSEQYF. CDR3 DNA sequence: TGCGCCAGCAGCTTGGCCATAGCTGCTGGGGGGTCTTCCGAGCAGTACTTC.

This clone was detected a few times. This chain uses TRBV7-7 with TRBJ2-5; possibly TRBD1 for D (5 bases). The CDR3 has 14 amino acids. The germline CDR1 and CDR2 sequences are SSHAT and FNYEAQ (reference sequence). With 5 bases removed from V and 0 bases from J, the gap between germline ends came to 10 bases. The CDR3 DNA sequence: TGTGCCAGCAGCCAGGGATCGTACCAAGAGACCCAGTACTTC. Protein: CASSQGSYQETQYF.

The CDR3: CASSFSRASGWYF. CDR3 nucleotides: TGTGCCAGCAGTTTTTCCAGGGCTAGCGGGTGGTATTTT. The gene calls are TRBV6-5 and TRBJ2-3; 8 nucleotides line up with TRBD2. V lost 4 bases, J lost 14 bases, and 11 bases stayed unmatched. This CDR3 region has 13 residues. Per germline, CDR1 MNHEY and CDR2 SVGAGI.

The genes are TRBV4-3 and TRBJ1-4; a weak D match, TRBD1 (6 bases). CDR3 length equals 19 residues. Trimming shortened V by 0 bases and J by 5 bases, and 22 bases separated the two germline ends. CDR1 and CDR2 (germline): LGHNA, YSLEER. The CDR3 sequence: CASSQDRPHGGRMNEKLFF. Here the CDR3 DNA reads TGCGCCAGCAGCCAAGATCGACCACACGGGGGGCGTATGAATGAAAAACTGTTTTTT.

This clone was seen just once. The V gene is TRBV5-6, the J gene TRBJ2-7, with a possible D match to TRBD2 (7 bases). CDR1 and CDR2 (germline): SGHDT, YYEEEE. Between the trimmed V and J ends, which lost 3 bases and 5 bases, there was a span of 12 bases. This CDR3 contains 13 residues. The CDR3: CASSSGGLHEQYF. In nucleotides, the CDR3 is TGTGCCAGCAGCTCCGGGGGGCTCCACGAGCAGTACTTC. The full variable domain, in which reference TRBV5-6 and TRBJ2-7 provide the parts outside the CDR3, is DAGVTQSPTHLIKTRGQQVTLRCSPKSGHDTVSWYQQALGQGPQFIFQYYEEEERQRGNFPDRFSGHQFPNYSSELNVNALLLGDSALYLCASSSGGLHEQYFGPGTRLTVT.

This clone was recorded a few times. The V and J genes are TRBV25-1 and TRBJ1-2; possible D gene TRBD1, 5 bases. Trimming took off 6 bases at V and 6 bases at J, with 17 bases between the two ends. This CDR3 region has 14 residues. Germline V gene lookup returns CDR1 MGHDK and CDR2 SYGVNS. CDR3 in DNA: TGTGCCAGCAGCACCTCTAGGGGTGGCGATGGCTACACCTTC. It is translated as CASSTSRGGDGYTF.

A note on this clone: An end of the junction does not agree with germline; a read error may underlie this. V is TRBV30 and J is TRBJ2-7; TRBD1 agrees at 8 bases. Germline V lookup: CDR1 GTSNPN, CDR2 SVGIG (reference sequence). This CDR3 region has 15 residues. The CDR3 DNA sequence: TGTACCTGGAGTACCAACAGGGGGTGGACCTACGAGCAGTACTTC. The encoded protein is CTWSTNRGWTYEQYF.

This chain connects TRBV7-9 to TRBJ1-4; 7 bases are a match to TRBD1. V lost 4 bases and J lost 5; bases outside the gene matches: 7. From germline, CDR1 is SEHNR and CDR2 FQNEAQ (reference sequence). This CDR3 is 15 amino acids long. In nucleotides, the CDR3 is TGTGCCAGCAGCTCCAGCAGGGGGAGCAATGAAAAACTGTTTTTT. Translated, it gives CASSSSRGSNEKLFF.